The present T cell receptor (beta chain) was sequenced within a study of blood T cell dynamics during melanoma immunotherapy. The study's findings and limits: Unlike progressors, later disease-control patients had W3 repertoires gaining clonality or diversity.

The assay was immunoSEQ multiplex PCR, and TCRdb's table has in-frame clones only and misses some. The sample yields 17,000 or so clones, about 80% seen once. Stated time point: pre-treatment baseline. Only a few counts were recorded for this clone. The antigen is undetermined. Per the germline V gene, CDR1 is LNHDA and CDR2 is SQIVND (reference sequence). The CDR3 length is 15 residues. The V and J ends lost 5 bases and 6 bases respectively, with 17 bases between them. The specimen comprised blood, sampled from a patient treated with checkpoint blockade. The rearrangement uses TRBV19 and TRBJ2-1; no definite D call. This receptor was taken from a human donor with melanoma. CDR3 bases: TGTGCCAGTAGTTTAGTGAATTCGCAGTTCAATGAGCAGTTCTTC. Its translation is CASSLVNSQFNEQFF.